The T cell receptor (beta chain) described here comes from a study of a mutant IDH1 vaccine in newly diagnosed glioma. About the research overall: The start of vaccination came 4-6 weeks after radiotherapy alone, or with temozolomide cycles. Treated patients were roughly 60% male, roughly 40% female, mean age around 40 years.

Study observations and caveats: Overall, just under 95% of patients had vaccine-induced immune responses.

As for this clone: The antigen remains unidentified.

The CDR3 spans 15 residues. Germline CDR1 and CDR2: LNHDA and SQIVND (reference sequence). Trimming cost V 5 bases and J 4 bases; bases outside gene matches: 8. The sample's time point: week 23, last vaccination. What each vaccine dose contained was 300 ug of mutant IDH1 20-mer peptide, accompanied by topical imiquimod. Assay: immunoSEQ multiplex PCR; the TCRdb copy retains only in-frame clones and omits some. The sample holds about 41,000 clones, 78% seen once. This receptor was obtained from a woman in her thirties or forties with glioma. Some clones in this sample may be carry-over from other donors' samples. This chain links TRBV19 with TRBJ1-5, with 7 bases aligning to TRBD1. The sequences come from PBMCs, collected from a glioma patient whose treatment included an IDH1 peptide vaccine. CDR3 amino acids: CASSEGGGSNQPQHF. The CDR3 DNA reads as TGTGCCAGTAGTGAAGGGGGCGGTTCTAATCAGCCCCAGCATTTT.